A selection of T cell receptor beta chains follows, all from one sample in a study of blood T cell repertoires in COVID-19. Some clones are missing from TCRdb's copy, which holds only in-frame ones; the method was immunoSEQ multiplex PCR. The sample has 140,000 to 150,000 clones; approximately 85% are singletons. The source material was peripheral blood. All receptors come from an older man with acute or convalescent COVID-19. Both conserved end residues are trimmed from each CDR3.

V,J,CDR3
TRBV2,TRBJ2-2,ASSASRAGELF
TRBV6-1,TRBJ2-2,ASSDLSGDLTGELF
TRBV7-9,TRBJ2-1,ASSLVGAVSNEQF
TRBV18,TRBJ1-3,ASSQDSTGNTIY
TRBV9,TRBJ2-2,ASSARGGQGLNTGELF
TRBV12-3/TRBV12-4,TRBJ1-1,ASSNQGNTEAF
TRBV9,TRBJ1-1,ASSPREGADSRAF
TRBV20-1,TRBJ2-1,SASVLGDPYNEQF
TRBV7-9,TRBJ1-1,ASSPSGGLTEAF
TRBV2,TRBJ1-1,ASSENRGNSEAF
TRBV29-1,TRBJ1-1,SARQGNTEAF
TRBV21-1,TRBJ1-1,ASSKLQVPDTEAF
TRBV10-1,TRBJ2-2,ASSGHSLDTGELF
TRBV7-8,TRBJ2-1,ASSPREGARGFGQF
TRBV5-1,TRBJ1-3,ASSRQASSGNTIY
TRBV24-1,TRBJ2-5,ATSDLRGGEETQY
TRBV10-3,TRBJ1-1,AISAEGSTEAF
TRBV12-5,TRBJ1-1,ASGTGITHEAF
TRBV18,TRBJ2-1,ASSPQETGEPF
TRBV5-1,TRBJ2-2,ASSLMGQGAGELF
TRBV18,TRBJ1-1,ASSPPAGAMGPTEAF
TRBV5-1,TRBJ2-5,ASQGAETQY
TRBV18,TRBJ1-3,ASSPQETGSSGNTIY
TRBV11-2,TRBJ1-1,ASSLSGDSYTEAF
TRBV28,TRBJ2-1,ASARLAGSYNEQF
TRBV5-6,TRBJ1-2,ASSLPGEPYGYT
TRBV6-5,TRBJ2-7,ASSSDRAYEQY
TRBV7-6,TRBJ2-5,ASRRAGTSGGGAQY
TRBV2,TRBJ1-5,ASSEEGVSNQPQH
TRBV11-2,TRBJ2-7,ASSPQTSVLSYEQY
TRBV10-2,TRBJ1-4,ASSTDGGTNEKLF
TRBV6-5,TRBJ1-4,ASSTETGANEKLF
TRBV5-1,TRBJ2-5,ASMDSPQETQY
TRBV11-1,TRBJ2-1,ASSSGGPRWYNEQF
TRBV2,TRBJ1-4,ASSEDRENGLF
TRBV28,TRBJ2-2,ASSPQLAGGAGELF
TRBV28,TRBJ1-2,ASSLAGVSRAYGYT
TRBV27,TRBJ1-2,ASSIQGAGYGYT
TRBV19,TRBJ2-3,ASNPRGSGGRTDTQY
TRBV2,TRBJ2-5,ASRRQGVDQETQY
TRBV5-1,TRBJ2-1,ASRRGGRALYNEQF
TRBV4-1,TRBJ1-3,ASSQGEGASGNTIY
TRBV28,TRBJ2-1,ASSPRRVVDNEQF
TRBV5-1,TRBJ2-1,ASSPGGLAGGKAYNEQF
TRBV6-5,TRBJ2-7,ASILGREQY
TRBV6-5,TRBJ1-5,ASSYSAVHPNQPQH
TRBV28,TRBJ2-7,ASSRTGWNYEQY
TRBV19,TRBJ2-2,ASSMRNPTNTGELF
TRBV5-1,TRBJ2-1,ASSPGLFSTGVRSYNEQF
TRBV6-1,TRBJ1-4,ASSDRGTRDEKLF
TRBV19,TRBJ2-7,ASSLGQGPREQY
TRBV15,TRBJ2-7,ATSRDRSLEQY
TRBV7-2,TRBJ2-3,ASSLGGGNTQY
TRBV5-4,TRBJ2-7,ASSRGGAQGQGSLYEQY
TRBV12-3/TRBV12-4,TRBJ2-5,ASSNLAEETQY
TRBV19,TRBJ2-3,ASSAGQGDSDTQY
TRBV7-9,TRBJ1-3,ASSFTGNTIY
TRBV6-6,TRBJ1-5,ASSYEDIGNQPQH
TRBV12-3/TRBV12-4,TRBJ1-1,ALARAGLTEAF